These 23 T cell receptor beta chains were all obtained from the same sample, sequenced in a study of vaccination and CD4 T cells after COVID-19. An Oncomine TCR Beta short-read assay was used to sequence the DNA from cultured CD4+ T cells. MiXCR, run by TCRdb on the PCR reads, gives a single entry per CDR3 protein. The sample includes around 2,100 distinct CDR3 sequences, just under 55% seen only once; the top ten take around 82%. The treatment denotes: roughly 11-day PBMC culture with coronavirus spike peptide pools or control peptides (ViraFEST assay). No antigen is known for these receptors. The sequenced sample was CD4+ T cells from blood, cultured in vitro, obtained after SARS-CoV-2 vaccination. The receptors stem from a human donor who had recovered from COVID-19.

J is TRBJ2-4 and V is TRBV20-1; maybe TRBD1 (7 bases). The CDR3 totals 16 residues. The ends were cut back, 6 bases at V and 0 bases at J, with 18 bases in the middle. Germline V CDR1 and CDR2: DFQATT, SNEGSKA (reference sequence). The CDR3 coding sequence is TGCAGTGCCCCACGGGGGACAGTACTAGCCAAAAACATTCAGTACTTC. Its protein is CSAPRGTVLAKNIQYF.

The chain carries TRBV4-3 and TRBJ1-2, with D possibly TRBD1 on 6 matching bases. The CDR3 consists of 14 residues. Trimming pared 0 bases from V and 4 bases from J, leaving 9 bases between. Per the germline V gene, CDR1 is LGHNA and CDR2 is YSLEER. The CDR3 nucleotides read TGCGCCAGCAGCCAAGATCTACAGGGCTATGGCTACACCTTC. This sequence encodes CASSQDLQGYGYTF.

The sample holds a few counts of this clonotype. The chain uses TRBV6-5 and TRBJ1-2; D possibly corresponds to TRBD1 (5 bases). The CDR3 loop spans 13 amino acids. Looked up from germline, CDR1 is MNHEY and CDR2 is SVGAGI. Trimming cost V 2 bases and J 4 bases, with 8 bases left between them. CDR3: CASSYQGGYGYTF. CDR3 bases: TGTGCCAGCAGTTACCAGGGAGGCTATGGCTACACCTTC.

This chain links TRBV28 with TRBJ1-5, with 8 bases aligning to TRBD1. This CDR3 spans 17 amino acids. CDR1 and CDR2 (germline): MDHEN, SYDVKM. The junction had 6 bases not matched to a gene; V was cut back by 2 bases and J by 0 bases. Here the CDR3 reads CASSLQGTGYSNQPQHF. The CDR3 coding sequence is TGTGCCAGCAGTTTACAAGGGACAGGATATAGCAATCAGCCCCAGCATTTT.

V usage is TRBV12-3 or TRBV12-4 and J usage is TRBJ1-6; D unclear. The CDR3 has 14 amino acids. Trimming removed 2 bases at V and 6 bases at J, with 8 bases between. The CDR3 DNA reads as TGTGCCAGCAGTTTACTACAGCTTAATTCACCCCTCCACTTT. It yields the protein CASSLLQLNSPLHF.

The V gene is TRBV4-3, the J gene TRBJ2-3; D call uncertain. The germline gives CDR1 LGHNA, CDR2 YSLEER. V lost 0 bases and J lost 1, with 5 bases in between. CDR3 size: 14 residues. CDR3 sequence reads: CASSQEVGTDTQYF. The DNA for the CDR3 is TGCGCCAGCAGCCAAGAGGTGGGCACAGATACGCAGTATTTT.

In DNA form, the CDR3 reads TGTGCCAGCAGTGGGCTCGGGGGAGAGGCAGATACGCAGTATTTT. This gives the protein CASSGLGGEADTQYF. This rearrangement joins TRBV6-1 to TRBJ2-3, with D possibly being TRBD2 (6 bases). The CDR3 is 15 amino acids. The V and J ends lost 4 bases and 4 bases respectively, with 15 bases between them. Germline CDR1 and CDR2: MNHNS and SASEGT.

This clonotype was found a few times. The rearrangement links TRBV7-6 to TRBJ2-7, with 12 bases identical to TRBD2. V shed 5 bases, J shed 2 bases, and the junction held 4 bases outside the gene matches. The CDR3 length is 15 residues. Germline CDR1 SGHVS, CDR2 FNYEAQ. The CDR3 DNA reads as TGTGCCAGCAGCCAAACTAGCGGGGGGACCTACGAGCAGTACTTC. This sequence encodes CASSQTSGGTYEQYF. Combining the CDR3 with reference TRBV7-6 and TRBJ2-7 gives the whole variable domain GAGVSQSPRYKVTKRGQDVALRCDPISGHVSLYWYRQALGQGPEFLTYFNYEAQQDKSGLPNDRFSAERPEGSISTLTIQRTEQRDSAMYRCASSQTSGGTYEQYFGPGTRLTVT.

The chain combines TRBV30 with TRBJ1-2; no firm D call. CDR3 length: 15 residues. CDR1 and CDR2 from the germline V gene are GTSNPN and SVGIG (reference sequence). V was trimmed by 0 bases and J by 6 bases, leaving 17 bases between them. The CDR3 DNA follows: TGTGCCTGGAGTGTACGGAAGGGAGGGAGAGATGGCTACACCTTC. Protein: CAWSVRKGGRDGYTF.

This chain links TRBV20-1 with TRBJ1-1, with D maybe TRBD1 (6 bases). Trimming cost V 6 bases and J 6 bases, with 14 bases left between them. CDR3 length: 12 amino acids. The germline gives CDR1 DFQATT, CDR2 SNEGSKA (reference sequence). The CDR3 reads CSATTGTPEAFF. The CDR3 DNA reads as TGCAGTGCCACTACAGGGACCCCTGAAGCTTTCTTT.

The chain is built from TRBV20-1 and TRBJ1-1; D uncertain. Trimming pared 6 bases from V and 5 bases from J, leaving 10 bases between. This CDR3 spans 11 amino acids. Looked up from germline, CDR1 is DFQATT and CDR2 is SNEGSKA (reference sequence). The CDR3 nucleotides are TGCAGTGCAATGGCGAGGACTGAAGCTTTCTTT. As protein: CSAMARTEAFF.

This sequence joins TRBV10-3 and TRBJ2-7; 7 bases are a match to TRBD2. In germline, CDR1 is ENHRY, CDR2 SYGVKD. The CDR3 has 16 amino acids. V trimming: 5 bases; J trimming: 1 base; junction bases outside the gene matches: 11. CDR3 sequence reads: CAISSGLVPPSYEQYF. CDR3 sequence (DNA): TGTGCCATCAGTTCCGGACTAGTTCCGCCATCCTACGAGCAGTACTTC.

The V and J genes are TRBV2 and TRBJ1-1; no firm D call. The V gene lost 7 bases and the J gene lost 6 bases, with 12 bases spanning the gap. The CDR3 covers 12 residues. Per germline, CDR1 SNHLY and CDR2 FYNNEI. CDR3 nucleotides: TGTGCCAGCAATTTGGGCCAGCCTGAAGCTTTCTTT. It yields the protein CASNLGQPEAFF.

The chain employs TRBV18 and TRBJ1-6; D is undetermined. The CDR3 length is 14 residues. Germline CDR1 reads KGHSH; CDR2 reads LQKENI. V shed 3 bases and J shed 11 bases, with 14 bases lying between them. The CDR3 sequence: CASSPKRPPTPLHF. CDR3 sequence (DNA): TGTGCCAGCTCACCGAAACGGCCTCCGACACCCCTCCACTTT.

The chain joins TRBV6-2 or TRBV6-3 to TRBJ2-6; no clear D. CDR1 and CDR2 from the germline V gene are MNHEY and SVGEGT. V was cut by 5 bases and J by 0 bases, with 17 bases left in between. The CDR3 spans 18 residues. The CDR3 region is CASSPQYGPHSGANVLTF. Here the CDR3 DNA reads TGTGCCAGCAGTCCCCAGTACGGCCCCCACTCTGGGGCCAACGTCCTGACTTTC.

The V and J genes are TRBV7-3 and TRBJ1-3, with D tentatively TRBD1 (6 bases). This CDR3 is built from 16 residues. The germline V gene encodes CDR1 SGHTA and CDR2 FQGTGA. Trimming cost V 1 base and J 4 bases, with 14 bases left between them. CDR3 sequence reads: CASSLNGGGRGNTIYF. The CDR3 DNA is TGTGCCAGCAGCTTAAATGGTGGGGGCCGGGGAAACACCATATATTTT. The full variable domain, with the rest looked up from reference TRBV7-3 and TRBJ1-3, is GAGVSQTPSNKVTEKGKYVELRCDPISGHTALYWYRQSLGQGPEFLIYFQGTGAADDSGLPNDRFFAVRPEGSVSTLKIQRTERGDSAVYLCASSLNGGGRGNTIYFGEGSWLTVV.

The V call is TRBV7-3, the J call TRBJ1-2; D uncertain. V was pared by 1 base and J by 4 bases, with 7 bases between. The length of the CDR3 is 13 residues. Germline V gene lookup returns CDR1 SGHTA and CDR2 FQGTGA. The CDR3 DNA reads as TGTGCCAGCAGCTTAAGTGTCGGCTATGGCTACACCTTC. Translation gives CASSLSVGYGYTF. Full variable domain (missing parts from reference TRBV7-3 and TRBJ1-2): GAGVSQTPSNKVTEKGKYVELRCDPISGHTALYWYRQSLGQGPEFLIYFQGTGAADDSGLPNDRFFAVRPEGSVSTLKIQRTERGDSAVYLCASSLSVGYGYTFGSGTRLTVV.

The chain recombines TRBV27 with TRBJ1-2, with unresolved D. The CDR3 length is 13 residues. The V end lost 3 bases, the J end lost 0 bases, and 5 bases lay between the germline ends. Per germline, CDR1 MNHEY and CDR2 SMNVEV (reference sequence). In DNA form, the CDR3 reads TGTGCCAGCAGTTTCGGAGCTAACTATGGCTACACCTTC. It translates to CASSFGANYGYTF.

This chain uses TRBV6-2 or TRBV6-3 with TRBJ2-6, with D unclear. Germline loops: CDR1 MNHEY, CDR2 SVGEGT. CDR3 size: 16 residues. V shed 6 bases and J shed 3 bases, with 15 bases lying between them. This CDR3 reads CASSQFLSFGANVLTF. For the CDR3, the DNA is TGTGCCAGCAGCCAATTCCTCTCGTTTGGGGCCAACGTCCTGACTTTC.

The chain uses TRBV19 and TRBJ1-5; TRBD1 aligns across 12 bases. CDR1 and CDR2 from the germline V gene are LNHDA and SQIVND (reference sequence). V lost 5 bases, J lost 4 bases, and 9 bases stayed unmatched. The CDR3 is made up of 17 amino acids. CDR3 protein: CASSYRDRGRVNQPQHF. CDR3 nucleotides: TGTGCCAGTAGTTACCGGGACAGGGGGCGCGTGAATCAGCCCCAGCATTTT.

The CDR3 spells CASRRGGGSSNQPQHF. The CDR3 nucleotides read TGTGCCAGTAGACGAGGAGGGGGGTCGAGCAATCAGCCCCAGCATTTT. The chain couples TRBV19 to TRBJ1-5, with D perhaps matching TRBD1 (6 bases). The CDR3 sequence is 16 residues long. In germline, CDR1 is LNHDA, CDR2 SQIVND (reference sequence). V lost 6 bases and J lost 1, with 16 bases in between.

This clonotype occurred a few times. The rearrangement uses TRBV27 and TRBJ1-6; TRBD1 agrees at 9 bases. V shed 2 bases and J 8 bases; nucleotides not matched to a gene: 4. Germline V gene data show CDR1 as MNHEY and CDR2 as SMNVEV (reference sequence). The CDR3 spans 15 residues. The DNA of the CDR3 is TGTGCCAGCAGTTTAGACAGGGGGTTAGATTCACCCCTCCACTTT. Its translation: CASSLDRGLDSPLHF.

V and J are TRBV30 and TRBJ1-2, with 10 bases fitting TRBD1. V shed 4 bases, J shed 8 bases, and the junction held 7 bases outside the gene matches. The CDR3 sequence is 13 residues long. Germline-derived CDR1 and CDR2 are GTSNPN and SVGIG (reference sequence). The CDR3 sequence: CAWIDRGREGYTF. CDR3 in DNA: TGTGCCTGGATCGACAGGGGGCGCGAGGGCTACACCTTC.